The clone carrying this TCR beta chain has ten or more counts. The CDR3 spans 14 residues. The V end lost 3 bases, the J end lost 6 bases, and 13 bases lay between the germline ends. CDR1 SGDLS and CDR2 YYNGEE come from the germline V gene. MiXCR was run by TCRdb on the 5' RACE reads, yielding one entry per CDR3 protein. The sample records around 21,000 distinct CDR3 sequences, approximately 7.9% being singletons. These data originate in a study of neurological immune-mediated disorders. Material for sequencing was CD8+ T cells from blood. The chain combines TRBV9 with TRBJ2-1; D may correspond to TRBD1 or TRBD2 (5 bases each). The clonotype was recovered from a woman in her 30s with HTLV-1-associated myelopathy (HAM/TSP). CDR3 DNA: TGTGCCAGCAGCGCTCGATTTGGGGGCAATGAGCAGTTCTTC. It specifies CASSARFGGNEQFF.